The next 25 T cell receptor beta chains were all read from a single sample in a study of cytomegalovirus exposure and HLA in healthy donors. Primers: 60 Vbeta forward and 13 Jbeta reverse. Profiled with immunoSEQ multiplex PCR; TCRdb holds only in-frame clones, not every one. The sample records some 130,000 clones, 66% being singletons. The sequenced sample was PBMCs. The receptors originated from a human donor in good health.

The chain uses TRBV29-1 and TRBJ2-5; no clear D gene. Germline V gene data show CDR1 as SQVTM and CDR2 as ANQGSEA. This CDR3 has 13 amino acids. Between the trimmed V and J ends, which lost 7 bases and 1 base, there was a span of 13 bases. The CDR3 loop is CSARPQAQETQYF. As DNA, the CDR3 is TGCAGCGCTCGGCCCCAGGCCCAAGAGACCCAGTACTTC.

The CDR3: CASSPHSDKDNEQFF. CDR3 nucleotide sequence: TGTGCCAGCAGCCCACACAGTGATAAGGACAATGAGCAGTTCTTC. The rearrangement joins TRBV11-2 to TRBJ2-1; unclear D gene. Germline CDR1 is SGHAT and CDR2 is FQNNGV. Trimming stripped 5 bases from V and 5 bases from J, with 16 bases between. The length of the CDR3 is 15 residues.

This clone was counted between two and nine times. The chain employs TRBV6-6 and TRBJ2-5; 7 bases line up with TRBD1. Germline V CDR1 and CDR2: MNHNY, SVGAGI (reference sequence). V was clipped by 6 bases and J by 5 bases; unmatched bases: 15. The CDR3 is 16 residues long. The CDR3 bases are TGTGCCAGCAGCCAACCCGCCGGGACAGAAGGGGAGACCCAGTACTTC. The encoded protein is CASSQPAGTEGETQYF.

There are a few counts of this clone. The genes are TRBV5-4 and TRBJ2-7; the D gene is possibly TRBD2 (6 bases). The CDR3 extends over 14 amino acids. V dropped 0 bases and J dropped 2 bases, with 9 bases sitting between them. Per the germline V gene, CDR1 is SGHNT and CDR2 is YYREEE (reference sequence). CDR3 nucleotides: TGTGCCAGCAGCTTGGCCACTAGCCCCTACGAGCAGTACTTC. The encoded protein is CASSLATSPYEQYF.

The CDR3 nucleotides are TGTGCCACCAGCCCAAAGCGGGAGGGTTACGAGCAGTACTTC. This encodes CATSPKREGYEQYF. V usage is TRBV15 and J usage is TRBJ2-5; TRBD2 matches at 10 bases. Near its end, the DNA agrees better with TRBJ2-7, so the J call may be wrong. CDR3 size: 14 residues. Germline values: CDR1 LNHNV, CDR2 YYDKDF (reference sequence).

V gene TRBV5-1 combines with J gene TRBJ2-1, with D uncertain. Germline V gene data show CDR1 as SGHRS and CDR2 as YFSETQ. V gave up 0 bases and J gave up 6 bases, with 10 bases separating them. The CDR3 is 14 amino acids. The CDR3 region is CASSLGPNGNEQFF. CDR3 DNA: TGCGCCAGCAGCTTGGGTCCCAACGGCAATGAGCAGTTCTTC.

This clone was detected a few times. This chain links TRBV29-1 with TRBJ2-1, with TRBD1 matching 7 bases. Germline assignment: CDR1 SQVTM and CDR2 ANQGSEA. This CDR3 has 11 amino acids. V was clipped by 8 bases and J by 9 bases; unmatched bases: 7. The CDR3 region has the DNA TGCAGCTCGGGACAGAGGGGTGAGCAGTTCTTC. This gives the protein CSSGQRGEQFF.

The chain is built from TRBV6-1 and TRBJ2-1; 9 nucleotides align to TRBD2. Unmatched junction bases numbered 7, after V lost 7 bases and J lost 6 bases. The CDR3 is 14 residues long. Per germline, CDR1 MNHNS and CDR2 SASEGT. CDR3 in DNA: TGTGCCAGCACCCCGTTAGCGGGAGCCAATGAGCAGTTCTTC. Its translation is CASTPLAGANEQFF.

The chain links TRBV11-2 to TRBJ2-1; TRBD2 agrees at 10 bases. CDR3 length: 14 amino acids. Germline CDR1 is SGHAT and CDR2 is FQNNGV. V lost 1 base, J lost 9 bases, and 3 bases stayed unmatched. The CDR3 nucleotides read TGTGCCAGCAGCTTAGTAGCGGGGGGTGGTGAGCAGTTCTTC. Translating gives CASSLVAGGGEQFF.

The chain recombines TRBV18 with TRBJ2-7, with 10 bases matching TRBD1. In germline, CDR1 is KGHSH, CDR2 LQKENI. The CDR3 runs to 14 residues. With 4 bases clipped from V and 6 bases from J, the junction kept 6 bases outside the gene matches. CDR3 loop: CASSLGTGAFEQYF. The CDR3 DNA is TGTGCCAGCTCACTCGGGACAGGGGCCTTCGAGCAGTACTTC.

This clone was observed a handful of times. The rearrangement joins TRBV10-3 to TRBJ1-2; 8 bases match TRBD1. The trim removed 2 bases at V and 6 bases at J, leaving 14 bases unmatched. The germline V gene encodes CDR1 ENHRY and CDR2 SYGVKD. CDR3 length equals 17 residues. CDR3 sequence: CAISEILTGDVKDGYTF. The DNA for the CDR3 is TGTGCCATCAGTGAGATACTGACAGGGGACGTTAAGGATGGCTACACCTTC.

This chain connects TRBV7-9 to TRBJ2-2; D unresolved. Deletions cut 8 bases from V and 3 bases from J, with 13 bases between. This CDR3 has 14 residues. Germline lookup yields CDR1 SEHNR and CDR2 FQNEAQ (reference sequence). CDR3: CASGHRVDTGELFF. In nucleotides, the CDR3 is TGTGCCAGCGGTCACCGGGTTGACACCGGGGAGCTGTTTTTT.

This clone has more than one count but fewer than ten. The CDR3 sequence: CSVEAGTGYGYTF. The DNA of the CDR3 is TGCAGCGTTGAAGCCGGGACAGGCTATGGCTACACCTTC. V gene TRBV29-1 combines with J gene TRBJ1-2; 8 bases align to TRBD1. In germline, CDR1 is SQVTM, CDR2 ANQGSEA. Trimming took 1 base from V and 4 from J; bases not matched to a gene: 2. The CDR3 is made up of 13 amino acids.

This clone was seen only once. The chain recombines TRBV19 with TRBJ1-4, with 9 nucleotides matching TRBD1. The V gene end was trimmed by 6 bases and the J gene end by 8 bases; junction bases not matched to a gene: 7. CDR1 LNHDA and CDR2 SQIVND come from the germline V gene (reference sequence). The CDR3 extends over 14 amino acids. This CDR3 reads CASRRTGVQEKLFF. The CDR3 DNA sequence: TGTGCCAGTAGGAGGACAGGGGTGCAAGAAAAACTGTTTTTT.

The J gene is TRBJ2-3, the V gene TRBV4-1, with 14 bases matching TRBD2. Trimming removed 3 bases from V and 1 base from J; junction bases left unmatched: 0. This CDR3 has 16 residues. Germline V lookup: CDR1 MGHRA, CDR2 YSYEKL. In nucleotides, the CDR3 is TGCGCCAGCAGCCAGGGACTAGCGGGAGGCACAGATACGCAGTATTTT. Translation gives CASSQGLAGGTDTQYF.

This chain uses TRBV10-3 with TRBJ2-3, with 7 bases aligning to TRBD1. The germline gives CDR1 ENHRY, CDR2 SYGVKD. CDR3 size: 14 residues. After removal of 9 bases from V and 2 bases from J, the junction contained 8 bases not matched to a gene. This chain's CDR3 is CAIRDRESTDTQYF. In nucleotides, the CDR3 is TGTGCCATTCGGGACAGAGAATCCACAGATACGCAGTATTTT.

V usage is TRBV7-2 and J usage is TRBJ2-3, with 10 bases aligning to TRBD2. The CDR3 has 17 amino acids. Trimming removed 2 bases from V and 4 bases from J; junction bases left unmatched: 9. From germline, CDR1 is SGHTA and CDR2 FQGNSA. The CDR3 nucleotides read TGTGCCAGCAGCTTAAGGGCTAGCGGGAGTTCCGCAGATACGCAGTATTTT. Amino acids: CASSLRASGSSADTQYF.

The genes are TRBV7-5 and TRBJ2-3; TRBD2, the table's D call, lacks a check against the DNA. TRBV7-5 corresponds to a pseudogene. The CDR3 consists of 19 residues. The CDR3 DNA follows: TGTGTCAGAAGCTTAGGTCAAGCTGGACTAGCGGGAGGCACAGATACGCAGTATTTT. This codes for CVRSLGQAGLAGGTDTQYF.

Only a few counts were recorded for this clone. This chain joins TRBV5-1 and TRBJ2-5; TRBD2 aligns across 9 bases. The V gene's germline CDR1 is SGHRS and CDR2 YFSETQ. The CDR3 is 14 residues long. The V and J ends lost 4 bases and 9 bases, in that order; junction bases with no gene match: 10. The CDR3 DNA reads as TGCGCCAGCAGCCCAGGGACTAGCAGCTCAGCCCAGTACTTC. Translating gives CASSPGTSSSAQYF. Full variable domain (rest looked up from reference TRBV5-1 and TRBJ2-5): KAGVTQTPRYLIKTRGQQVTLSCSPISGHRSVSWYQQTPGQGLQFLFEYFSETQRNKGNFPGRFSGRQFSNSRSEMNVSTLELGDSALYLCASSPGTSSSAQYFGPGTRLLVL.

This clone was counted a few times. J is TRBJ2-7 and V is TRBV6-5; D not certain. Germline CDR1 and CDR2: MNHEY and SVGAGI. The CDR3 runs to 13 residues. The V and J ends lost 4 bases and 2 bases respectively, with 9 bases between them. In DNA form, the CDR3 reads TGTGCCAGCAGTTCTCCGGTAGCCTACGAGCAGTACTTC. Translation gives CASSSPVAYEQYF.

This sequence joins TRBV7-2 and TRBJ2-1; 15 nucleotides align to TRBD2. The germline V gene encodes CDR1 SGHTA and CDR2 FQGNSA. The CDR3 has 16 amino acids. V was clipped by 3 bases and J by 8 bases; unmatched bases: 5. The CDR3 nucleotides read TGTGCCAGCAGCTTCGGACTAGCGGGAGGGCTCCATGAGCAGTTCTTC. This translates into CASSFGLAGGLHEQFF.

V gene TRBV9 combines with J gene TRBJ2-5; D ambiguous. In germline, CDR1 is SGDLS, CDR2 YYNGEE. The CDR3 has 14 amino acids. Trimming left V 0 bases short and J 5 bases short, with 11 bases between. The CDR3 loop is CASSVEPVMETQYF. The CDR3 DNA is TGTGCCAGCAGCGTAGAGCCTGTCATGGAGACCCAGTACTTC.

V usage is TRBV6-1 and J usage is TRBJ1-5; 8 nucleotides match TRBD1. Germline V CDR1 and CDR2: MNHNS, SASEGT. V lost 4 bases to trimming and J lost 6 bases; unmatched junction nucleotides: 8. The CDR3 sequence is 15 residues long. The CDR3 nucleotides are TGTGCCAGCAGTGCCAGGACAGGGAGGGGTCAGCCCCAGCATTTT. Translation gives CASSARTGRGQPQHF.

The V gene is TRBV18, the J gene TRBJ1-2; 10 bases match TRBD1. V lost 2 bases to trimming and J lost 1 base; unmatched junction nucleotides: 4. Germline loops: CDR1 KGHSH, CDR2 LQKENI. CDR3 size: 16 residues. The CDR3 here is CASSPGTGESNYGYTF. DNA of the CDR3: TGTGCCAGCTCACCAGGGACAGGGGAAAGTAACTATGGCTACACCTTC.

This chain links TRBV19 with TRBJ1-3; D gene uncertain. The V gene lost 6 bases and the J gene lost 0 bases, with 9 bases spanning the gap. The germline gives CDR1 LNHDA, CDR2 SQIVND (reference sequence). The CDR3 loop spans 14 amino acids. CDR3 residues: CASSSVDSGNTIYF. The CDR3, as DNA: TGTGCCAGTAGCTCGGTAGACTCTGGAAACACCATATATTTT. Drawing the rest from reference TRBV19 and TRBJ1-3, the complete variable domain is DGGITQSPKYLFRKEGQNVTLSCEQNLNHDAMYWYRQDPGQGLRLIYYSQIVNDFQKGDIAEGYSVSREKKESFPLTVTSAQKNPTAFYLCASSSVDSGNTIYFGEGSWLTVV.